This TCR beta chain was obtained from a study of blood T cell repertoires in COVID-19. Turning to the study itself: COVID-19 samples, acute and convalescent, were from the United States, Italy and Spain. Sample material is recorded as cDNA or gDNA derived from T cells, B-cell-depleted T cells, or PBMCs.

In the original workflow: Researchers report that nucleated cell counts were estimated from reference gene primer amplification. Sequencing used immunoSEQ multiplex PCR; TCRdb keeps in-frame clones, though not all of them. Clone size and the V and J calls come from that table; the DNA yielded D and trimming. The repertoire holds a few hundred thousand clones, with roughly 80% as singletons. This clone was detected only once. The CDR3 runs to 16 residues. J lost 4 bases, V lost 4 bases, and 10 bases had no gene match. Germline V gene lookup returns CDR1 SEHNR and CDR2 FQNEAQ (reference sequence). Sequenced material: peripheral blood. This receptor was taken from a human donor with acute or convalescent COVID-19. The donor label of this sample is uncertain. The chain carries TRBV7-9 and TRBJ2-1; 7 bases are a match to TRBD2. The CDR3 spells CASSSLAGEGYNEQFF. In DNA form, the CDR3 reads TGTGCCAGCAGCTCCCTGGCGGGAGAGGGATACAATGAGCAGTTCTTC.